These 20 T cell receptor beta chains share one sample of origin, sequenced in a study of radiation and T cells in renal cell carcinoma. Time point here: blood 4 weeks post-SBRT, at nephrectomy. Stated treatment: 15 Gy SBRT to primary tumor, nephrectomy 4 weeks later. Profiled with immunoSEQ multiplex PCR; TCRdb holds only in-frame clones, not every one. The sample records about 83,000 clones, less than 85% being singletons. Sequences were derived from blood, sampled from a patient whose treatment included radiotherapy and nephrectomy. The receptors shown here come from an older woman with renal cell carcinoma.

The chain joins TRBV28 to TRBJ1-1; TRBD1 agrees at 8 bases. Trimming cost V 6 bases and J 5 bases; bases outside gene matches: 8. This CDR3 is built from 14 residues. Germline CDR1 MDHEN, CDR2 SYDVKM. Here the CDR3 reads CASSTNRGWTEAFF. DNA of the CDR3: TGTGCCAGCAGCACAAACAGGGGGTGGACTGAAGCTTTCTTT.

The J gene is TRBJ2-5, the V gene TRBV7-6; 8 bases are a match to TRBD2. Trimming cost V 5 bases and J 3 bases; bases outside gene matches: 11. The CDR3 has 16 residues. Germline V gene lookup returns CDR1 SGHVS and CDR2 FNYEAQ. CDR3 residues: CASSREGGAGEETQYF. Here the CDR3 DNA reads TGTGCCAGCAGCCGGGAGGGTGGGGCAGGAGAAGAGACCCAGTACTTC.

The CDR3 spells CASSWARDYGYTF. CDR3 sequence (DNA): TGTGCCAGTAGCTGGGCCAGGGATTATGGCTACACCTTC. The chain combines TRBV19 with TRBJ1-2; perhaps TRBD1 as D (5 bases). The V gene lost 6 bases and the J gene lost 5 bases, with 13 bases spanning the gap. The CDR3 sequence is 13 residues long. Germline V CDR1 and CDR2: LNHDA, SQIVND (reference sequence).

This clone has just one count. The chain couples TRBV6-4 to TRBJ2-3; 11 bases line up with TRBD2. Germline-derived CDR1 and CDR2 are MRHNA and SNTAGT. There are 15 residues in the CDR3. With V trimmed by 0 bases and J by 7 bases, 3 bases remained unmatched. For the CDR3, the DNA is TGTGCCAGCAGTGACTCTAGCGGGAGGGCCCATACGCAGTATTTT. This encodes CASSDSSGRAHTQYF.

Only one count was recorded for this clone. The chain carries TRBV5-1 and TRBJ1-3; D call uncertain. CDR1 and CDR2 (germline): SGHRS, YFSETQ. The CDR3 runs to 15 residues. V dropped 0 bases and J dropped 0 bases, with 7 bases sitting between them. For the CDR3, the DNA is TGCGCCAGCAGCTTGGCCGCCTTCTCTGGAAACACCATATATTTT. This codes for CASSLAAFSGNTIYF.

V gene TRBV28 combines with J gene TRBJ2-1; 10 bases agree with TRBD2. V lost 10 bases, J lost 6 bases, and 12 bases stayed unmatched. Germline values: CDR1 MDHEN, CDR2 SYDVKM. CDR3 size: 15 residues. In DNA, the CDR3 is TGTGCCATCTCTATCCCCGGGACTAGCGTCAATGAGCAGTTCTTC. This encodes CAISIPGTSVNEQFF.

This sequence joins TRBV27 and TRBJ2-5; maybe TRBD2 (5 bases). The CDR3 sequence is 14 residues long. Trimming cost V 0 bases and J 7 bases, with 12 bases left between them. Germline V lookup: CDR1 MNHEY, CDR2 SMNVEV (reference sequence). The CDR3 loop is CASSLSVTGGTQYF. The CDR3 DNA reads TGTGCCAGCAGTTTATCGGTCACCGGAGGGACCCAGTACTTC.

V gene TRBV6-1 combines with J gene TRBJ2-1; tentative D call: TRBD2 (6 bases). This CDR3 is built from 13 residues. Trimming left V 11 bases short and J 5 bases short, with 16 bases between. Per germline, CDR1 MNHNS and CDR2 SASEGT. The CDR3 is CAQAPSVHNEQFF. CDR3 sequence (DNA): TGTGCCCAGGCCCCTAGCGTCCACAATGAGCAGTTCTTC.

The genes are TRBV18 and TRBJ2-5; D remains unclear. This CDR3 region has 14 residues. Deletions cut 6 bases from V and 6 bases from J, with 17 bases between. Germline loops: CDR1 KGHSH, CDR2 LQKENI. Here the CDR3 reads CASSPSHSEKTQYF. The DNA for the CDR3 is TGTGCCAGCTCGCCTTCTCACTCGGAAAAGACCCAGTACTTC.

The genes are TRBV4-1 and TRBJ1-4, with D perhaps matching TRBD1 (6 bases). The CDR3 sequence is 16 residues long. Germline CDR1 and CDR2: MGHRA and YSYEKL. Trimming removed 2 bases from V and 6 bases from J, with 16 bases in between. The CDR3 spells CASSQSKGRGDEKLFF. CDR3 nucleotide sequence: TGCGCCAGCAGCCAAAGTAAAGGCAGGGGAGATGAAAAACTGTTTTTT.

The rearrangement links TRBV19 to TRBJ2-7; 8 positions agree with TRBD1. The V and J ends lost 3 bases and 3 bases, in that order; junction bases with no gene match: 4. CDR1 and CDR2 (germline): LNHDA, SQIVND (reference sequence). The CDR3 consists of 14 residues. This chain's CDR3 is CASSIGTGGYEQYF. CDR3 DNA: TGTGCCAGTAGTATTGGAACAGGGGGCTACGAGCAGTACTTC.

This clone was counted a few times. The chain joins TRBV6-1 to TRBJ2-7; D remains unclear. The germline V gene has CDR1 MNHNS and CDR2 SASEGT. This CDR3 region has 12 residues. Trimming stripped 8 bases from V and 4 bases from J, with 12 bases between. CDR3 protein: CASQWLGYEQYF. The CDR3 region has the DNA TGTGCCAGCCAATGGCTGGGTTACGAGCAGTACTTC.

The CDR3: CASSTRQGENNYGYTF. Written as DNA, the CDR3 is TGTGCCAGCAGCACCCGACAGGGGGAGAATAACTATGGCTACACCTTC. The chain links TRBV9 to TRBJ1-2; 9 positions agree with TRBD1. Germline CDR1 reads SGDLS; CDR2 reads YYNGEE. The length of the CDR3 is 16 residues. J lost 1 base, V lost 4 bases, and 8 bases had no gene match.

This rearrangement joins TRBV6-5 to TRBJ2-7, with 7 positions matching TRBD1. Germline values: CDR1 MNHEY, CDR2 SVGAGI. The CDR3 is 13 residues long. Trimming cost V 4 bases and J 3 bases; bases outside gene matches: 3. As DNA, the CDR3 is TGTGCCAGCAGTTTGGGGACAGTCTACGAGCAGTACTTC. Amino acid sequence: CASSLGTVYEQYF.

The chain recombines TRBV5-1 with TRBJ2-7, with unresolved D. Germline CDR1 reads SGHRS; CDR2 reads YFSETQ. Trimming shortened V by 4 bases and J by 3 bases, and 8 bases separated the two germline ends. The CDR3 spans 12 residues. The CDR3 DNA follows: TGCGCCAGCAGCCCCGACAACTACGAGCAGTACTTC. Protein product: CASSPDNYEQYF.

The CDR3 loop is CASSLARGDGNQPQHF. The CDR3 coding sequence is TGTGCCAGCAGCTTAGCGCGTGGGGACGGCAATCAGCCCCAGCATTTT. V is TRBV7-9 and J is TRBJ1-5, with a possible D match to TRBD1 (5 bases). V dropped 0 bases and J dropped 2 bases, with 11 bases sitting between them. The CDR3 covers 16 residues. Germline assignment: CDR1 SEHNR and CDR2 FQNEAQ (reference sequence).

V and J are TRBV28 and TRBJ2-6; 9 bases line up with TRBD1. The germline V gene has CDR1 MDHEN and CDR2 SYDVKM. Germline trimming cut 2 bases from V and 0 bases from J; bases unmatched to any gene: 5. The CDR3 contains 18 residues. Written as DNA, the CDR3 is TGTGCCAGCAGTTTAATCGGACAGGGGCTCTCTGGGGCCAACGTCCTGACTTTC. Encoded protein: CASSLIGQGLSGANVLTF.

The sample holds many counts of this clone. Other DNA sequences in this specimen translate into the identical CDR3. The chain is built from TRBV4-1 and TRBJ1-5, with TRBD1 as a possible D gene (6 bases). The germline CDR1 and CDR2 sequences are MGHRA and YSYEKL. Trimming removed 0 bases from V and 4 bases from J, with 10 bases in between. This CDR3 has 15 amino acids. CDR3 protein: CASSQDITGNQPQHF. The CDR3 nucleotides are TGCGCCAGCAGCCAAGACATTACAGGGAATCAGCCCCAGCATTTT.

The chain couples TRBV9 to TRBJ1-2; TRBD1 agrees at 12 bases. This CDR3 is 16 amino acids long. V lost 4 bases, J lost 8 bases, and 12 bases stayed unmatched. CDR1 and CDR2 from the germline V gene are SGDLS and YYNGEE. The CDR3 DNA sequence: TGTGCCAGCAGCCCCGCGAAGGGACAGGGGGCTGTAGGCTACACCTTC. It codes for CASSPAKGQGAVGYTF.

The rearrangement joins TRBV9 to TRBJ2-1, with 7 bases matching TRBD2. J gave up 6 bases and V 3 bases, and 12 bases lay outside the gene matches. Germline-derived CDR1 and CDR2 are SGDLS and YYNGEE. This CDR3 has 16 residues. CDR3 protein: CASSEPRAGAGNEQFF. The DNA of the CDR3 is TGTGCCAGCAGCGAGCCGCGGGCGGGAGCGGGCAATGAGCAGTTCTTC.